This note documents a single T cell receptor (beta chain) sequence. This clone was seen more than once but under ten times. Its antigen is not yet known. It has no much larger one-base neighbor in the sample; base qualities were not kept. Taken from cysteine to phenylalanine, the CDR3 has 16 residues. The entry retains the CDR3 DNA only, 48 bases that are in frame from base 1. The germline V gene sets CDR1 to LGHNA and CDR2 to YSLEER. V lost 0 bases and J lost 4 bases; the stretch between them is 10 bases long. The method was the immunoSEQ multiplex PCR assay. This is the immuneACCESS table as TCRdb keeps it, with only in-frame sequences that have V and J called. A part of the clones is gone; compared with another copy, unresolved V genes explain less than half, and the rest is unexplained. The table for this sample lists some 62,000 clones; about 90% of them were counted only once. Together, the top ten hold roughly 5% of the sample.

This entry is derived from a study of technical replicates of blood from a few donors (dated by TCRdb to 2017 to 2019). This receptor chain uses TRBV4-3 and TRBJ1-6; the D gene is possibly TRBD1, with 5 bases matching. The receptor was isolated from a human donor in good health. Some clones in this sample may be carry-over from other donors' samples. Sequenced material: PBMCs. The CDR3 in this case is CASSQDGAGYNSPLHF. Here is the DNA: TGCGCCAGCAGCCAAGATGGAGCAGGGTATAATTCACCCCTCCACTTT.